Listed below are T cell receptor beta chains from one sample, sequenced in a study of blood T cells in healthy people across ages. TCRdb fed the 5' RACE reads into MiXCR, producing one record per CDR3 protein. Of about 970,000 distinct CDR3 sequences listed, 51% are singletons. The sample taken for sequencing was blood. These receptors were collected from an older woman in good health. Both conserved end residues are part of each CDR3. D genes are given only for firm matches.

j_call	d_call	v_call	cdr3_aa
TRBJ2-5	.	TRBV7-9	CASSYSGTGLTQTQYF
TRBJ2-3	.	TRBV6-5	CASTILDTQYF
TRBJ2-1	.	TRBV5-1	CASTWSTGANYNEQFF
TRBJ1-2	.	TRBV12-3/TRBV12-4	CASSRGQRRSGYTF
TRBJ1-5	.	TRBV2	CASSRGNQPQHF
TRBJ2-6	.	TRBV4-3	CASGPTGPGAGANVLTF
TRBJ2-3	TRBD2	TRBV27	CASSPPARLAGVGDTQYF
TRBJ1-2	.	TRBV2	CASSEGQECGYTF
TRBJ2-7	.	TRBV6-6	CASSYTKDFSYEQYF
TRBJ1-1	.	TRBV12-3/TRBV12-4	CASSRGPGNTEAFF
TRBJ2-2	TRBD2	TRBV30	CAWSRLAGAGELFF
TRBJ1-4	.	TRBV15	CATSRDRREGKLFF
TRBJ1-2	TRBD1	TRBV4-1	CASSAQGRYTF
TRBJ1-2	.	TRBV4-1	CASSRERGSGYTF
TRBJ1-6	.	TRBV6-5	CASSWSGSYNSPLHF
TRBJ2-7	.	TRBV29-1	CSVEESGVATYEQYF
TRBJ2-5	TRBD2	TRBV20-1	CSAIATSGYLETQYF
TRBJ2-7	TRBD2	TRBV20-1	CSVKPRTSGFYEQYF
TRBJ1-2	.	TRBV9	CASSVEGGIYGYTF
TRBJ2-7	.	TRBV29-1	CSVGDGPDDEQYF
.	.	TRBV6-1	CASSEPGASYEQYF
TRBJ2-6	TRBD1	TRBV20-1	CSAPTGTGANVLTF
TRBJ1-1	TRBD1	TRBV7-2	CASSSPVGTALTEAFF
TRBJ2-1	.	TRBV20-1	CSANRDWSSYNEQFF
TRBJ1-6	.	TRBV4-2	CASSQGVAFSGNSPLHF
TRBJ2-1	.	TRBV28	CASSRVNEQFF